This TCR beta chain was captured by sequencing in a study of T-cell reconstitution after alpha-beta-depleted transplantation in children (dated by TCRdb to 2016 to 2018). Describing the broader study: Using TCR repertoire profiling, the study quantitatively followed how T-cell immune reconstitution unfolded in children after TCRalphabeta/CD19-depleted allogeneic hematopoietic cell transplantation.

From V the trimming removes 5 bases and from J it removes 7 bases, while the gene matches leave 16 bases of the junction unaccounted for. Counted from cysteine to phenylalanine, this CDR3 has 17 amino acids. CDR3 DNA is the only sequence kept; it has 51 bases, read in frame from the first base. According to the germline V gene (reference sequence), CDR1 reads SEHNR and CDR2 reads FQNEAQ. As regards this clonotype: The specificity of this receptor is unknown. Base qualities are missing; no much larger clone stands one base away.

Libraries were prepared through PCR. TCRdb lists the instrument as Illumina HiSeq 2500. To normalize quantification of the TCRbeta repertoire, the TCR libraries were built with molecular barcoding that relied on unique molecular identifiers. TCRdb trimmed the raw reads at Q25, called clones with MiXCR and kept productive beta chains. Rows with a matching CDR3 protein are joined into one entry that keeps the most common DNA and genes. This sample lists a few hundred thousand distinct CDR3 sequences; about a tenth were detected once. Together, the top ten hold less than 2.5% of the sample. The chain uses TRBV7-9 and TRBJ2-7; 11 bases in the middle match TRBD2. This TCR came from a human donor who donated a stem cell graft to a child with acute lymphoblastic leukemia. This specimen was PBMCs from the stem cell graft donor, taken from the stem cell graft. The sequenced DNA is TGTGCCAGCAGCACCCCACTAGGTCTAGCGGGAGGTCGAGAGCAGTACTTC. Its product reads: CASSTPLGLAGGREQYF.